Listed below are T cell receptor beta chains from one sample, sequenced in a study of Tregs in tolerant kidney transplant recipients. Using immunoSEQ multiplex PCR, the repertoire was profiled, and TCRdb retains in-frame clones only, with some absent. The data show about 110,000 clones, 90% seen once. The material was CD4+ T cells from blood, obtained before the transplant. The receptors here all came from a human donor who received a combined kidney and bone marrow transplant. CDR3s include the opening cysteine and the closing phenylalanine or tryptophan. Each record gives: clone size, J gene, D gene, V gene, CDR3 DNA, CDR3 protein. A D gene is named only where the DNA matches it firmly. Clone size is given for some rows only: seen once, a few or many times, or a class if the clone is expanded.

>NA|TRBJ1-3|NA|TRBV12-2
TGTGCAAGTCGCTTAGCGCGGGCTCAGGGAAACACCATATATTTT
CASRLARAQGNTIYF
>few|TRBJ1-2|TRBD1|TRBV18
TGTGCCAGCTCACCCGAGACAGGGAACTATGGCTACACCTTC
CASSPETGNYGYTF
>NA|TRBJ2-7|TRBD2|TRBV7-2
TGTGCCAGCAGCCCCGGGACTAGCGGGACCTACGAGCAGTACTTC
CASSPGTSGTYEQYF
>NA|TRBJ2-3|NA|TRBV7-9
TGTGCCAGCAGCTTCGGGGATACGCAGTATTTT
CASSFGDTQYF
>NA|TRBJ2-2|TRBD2|TRBV30
TGTGCCTGGAAATTTAGCCGAGCGGGAGTCACCGGGGAGCTGTTTTTT
CAWKFSRAGVTGELFF
>NA|TRBJ2-3|TRBD2|TRBV2
TGTGCCAGCAGACCCGGGACTAGCGGGGACCCTAGCACAGATACGCAGTATTTT
CASRPGTSGDPSTDTQYF
>NA|TRBJ1-5|TRBD1|TRBV4-1
TGCGCCAGCAGCATGACAGGGGGGACCAATCAGCCCCAGCATTTT
CASSMTGGTNQPQHF
>NA|TRBJ2-5|NA|TRBV7-7
TGTGCCAGCAGCTTGGACAGCGCGGGGGCCCAGTACTTC
CASSLDSAGAQYF
>NA|TRBJ2-2|NA|TRBV19
TGTGCCAGTAACCGGGTGAGGAACACCGGGGAGCTGTTTTTT
CASNRVRNTGELFF
>NA|TRBJ2-7|TRBD1|TRBV5-1
TGCGCCAGCAGCCCTGACAGGGTCCCCTACGAGCAGTACTTC
CASSPDRVPYEQYF
>NA|TRBJ2-2|NA|TRBV7-7
TGTGCCAGCAGCTCAGGACAGAACACCGGGGAGCTGTTTTTT
CASSSGQNTGELFF
>NA|TRBJ2-6|NA|TRBV10-3
TGTGCCATCAGCGATCTCGTGGGCCCTACCGGAGGAGGGGCCAACGTCCTGACTTTC
CAISDLVGPTGGGANVLTF
>NA|TRBJ2-7|TRBD2|TRBV9
TGTGCCAGCAGCGAGGGGGTAGCGGGAGCAAGGAGCGAGCAGTACTTC
CASSEGVAGARSEQYF
>NA|TRBJ2-2|NA|TRBV7-2
TGTGCCAGCAGCTATAGTCCAGGGTTGACCGGGGAGCTGTTTTTT
CASSYSPGLTGELFF
>NA|TRBJ2-3|NA|TRBV19
TGTGCCACCAAATGGGGAGGCACAGATACGCAGTATTTT
CATKWGGTDTQYF
>NA|TRBJ2-7|NA|TRBV29-1
TGCAGCGTTGTTTTACCCCGGAGCTACGAGCAGTACTTC
CSVVLPRSYEQYF
>NA|TRBJ2-7|TRBD2|TRBV5-5
TGTGCCAGCAGCTTGAGGTCTAGCGGGAGTTTCCACGAGCAGTACTTC
CASSLRSSGSFHEQYF
>NA|TRBJ2-3|NA|TRBV4-1
TGCGCCAGCAGCCGATCGGAGGACGGCCCGGCGCAGTATTTT
CASSRSEDGPAQYF
>once|TRBJ2-7|TRBD2|TRBV19
TGTGCCAGTAGCGCGGGAGGCCCATACGAGCAGTACTTC
CASSAGGPYEQYF
>NA|TRBJ2-5|NA|TRBV21-1
TGTGCCAGCAGCAAAGATAGGGGCGGCCGTGGGGAGACCCAGTACTTC
CASSKDRGGRGETQYF
>once|TRBJ2-7|TRBD2|TRBV7-2
TGTGCCAGCAGCCCCGCGAGGACTAGCGGGAGCCACGAGCAGTACTTC
CASSPARTSGSHEQYF
>NA|TRBJ1-2|TRBD1|TRBV5-1
TGCGCCAGCAGCTTGATTGGGACAGCTTATGGCTACACCTTC
CASSLIGTAYGYTF
>NA|TRBJ1-2|TRBD1|TRBV6-6
TGTGCCAGCAGAGAGACAGGGGGAGGCTATGGCTACACCTTC
CASRETGGGYGYTF
>NA|TRBJ2-2|NA|TRBV10-3
TGTGCCATCAGTGCACAGGGCTTCACCGGGGAGCTGTTTTTT
CAISAQGFTGELFF
>NA|TRBJ2-2|NA|TRBV5-1
TGCGCCAGCAGCCCGGGCCGAGGAGGTTACGGGGAGCTGTTTTTT
CASSPGRGGYGELFF
>NA|TRBJ2-6|NA|TRBV5-1
TGCGCCAGCGAGGGGGGGCTTATGTCTGGGGCCAACGTCCTGACTTTC
CASEGGLMSGANVLTF
>NA|TRBJ2-3|TRBD2|TRBV4-2
TGTGCCAGCAGCCATTCCCTATTACTAGCGGGGTTTGAGGATACGCAGTATTTT
CASSHSLLLAGFEDTQYF
>NA|TRBJ2-7|NA|TRBV11-2
TGTGCCAGCAGCTTAGCGCCCGAGTCACCCTACGAGCAGTACTTC
CASSLAPESPYEQYF
>NA|TRBJ2-3|NA|TRBV5-1
TGCGCCAGCAGCTTGGAGGAGTCCGGCACAGATACGCAGTATTTT
CASSLEESGTDTQYF
>NA|TRBJ2-7|TRBD1|TRBV28
TGTGCCAGCAGCCGGGGGACAGGTAGTCACTACTACGAGCAGTACTTC
CASSRGTGSHYYEQYF
>once|TRBJ2-3|NA|TRBV6-5
TGTGCCAGCAGTTACTCGGAGAGCACAGATACGCAGTATTTT
CASSYSESTDTQYF
>NA|TRBJ2-5|NA|TRBV19
TGTGCCAGTAGTATAGGTGGTCAGTTATTCCAAGAGACCCAGTACTTC
CASSIGGQLFQETQYF
>NA|TRBJ1-4|TRBD1|TRBV5-4
TGTGCCAGCAGCTTAGAACAGGGGAGAAATGAAAAACTGTTTTTT
CASSLEQGRNEKLFF
>NA|TRBJ2-5|NA|TRBV29-1
TGCAGCGCGGCAGGGGGGAACCAAGAGACCCAGTACTTC
CSAAGGNQETQYF
>NA|TRBJ1-1|TRBD1|TRBV7-9
TGTGCCAGCAGCTTGGCCGCCGGGACAGGGGGTACTGAAGCTTTCTTT
CASSLAAGTGGTEAFF
>NA|TRBJ2-5|TRBD2|TRBV2
TGTGCCAGCAGTGAACCCCTATGGACTAGCGGGAGAGTTGGGGAGACCCAGTACTTC
CASSEPLWTSGRVGETQYF
>NA|TRBJ2-1|NA|TRBV18
TGTGCCAGCTCACCGAGGTTAGAGCAGTTCTTC
CASSPRLEQFF
>NA|TRBJ2-1|NA|TRBV15
TGTGCCACCGCGGGGCGATACAATGAGCAGTTCTTC
CATAGRYNEQFF
>NA|TRBJ2-7|NA|TRBV5-4
TGTGCCAGCAGCTTGGTGCCCGGGACTTCATACGAGCAGTACTTC
CASSLVPGTSYEQYF
>NA|TRBJ2-7|TRBD1|TRBV10-3
TGTGCCATCAGCGACAGGGAGATCTACGAGCAGTACTTC
CAISDREIYEQYF
>NA|TRBJ1-6|NA|TRBV6-5
TGTGCCAGCAGACAGGGTGCGAATTCACCCCTCCACTTT
CASRQGANSPLHF
>NA|TRBJ2-7|TRBD2|TRBV19
TGTGCCAGTAGTATTTTGACTAGCGGGGGGTACGAGCAGTACTTC
CASSILTSGGYEQYF
>NA|TRBJ1-5|NA|TRBV6-1
TGTGCCAGCAGGCAGGGGTGGCCCAATCAGCCCCAGCATTTT
CASRQGWPNQPQHF
>NA|TRBJ1-1|NA|TRBV7-9
TGTGCCAGCAGCTTAGTTACCAAACAGGGACAAAACACTGAAGCTTTCTTT
CASSLVTKQGQNTEAFF
>NA|TRBJ2-7|TRBD1|TRBV10-3
TGTGCCATCAGTGAGCCGCCTCCCGGGACAGAGGTATCCGTTGACGAGCAGTACTTC
CAISEPPPGTEVSVDEQYF
>NA|TRBJ1-4|TRBD1|TRBV4-3
TGCGCCAGCAGCCGTCAATACAAGGGACAGGGGGAAAAACTGTTTTTT
CASSRQYKGQGEKLFF
>NA|TRBJ1-1|NA|TRBV6-1
TGTGCCAGCAGTGAATCGGCTGAAGCTTTCTTT
CASSESAEAFF
>NA|TRBJ1-1|NA|TRBV5-8
TGTGCCAGCAGCGCACGCGGACAGTTGAACACTGAAGCTTTCTTT
CASSARGQLNTEAFF
>once|TRBJ2-4|NA|TRBV28
TGTGCCAGCAGTTCTTCCGCCTTGGGGAGGACCAAAAACATTCAGTACTTC
CASSSSALGRTKNIQYF